This passage covers 10 T cell receptor beta chains from one sample sequenced in a study of metastatic and nonmetastatic thyroid tumors. TCRdb reanalyzed the PCR reads with MiXCR. The sample has 60,000 to 75,000 clones, approximately 4.1% seen once. All patients were untreated before thyroid surgery. Material: blood. The origin of the receptors is a female donor with papillary thyroid cancer or a benign thyroid nodule (not recorded which). Some clones in this sample may be carry-over from other donors' samples.

This clone was counted a few times. A much larger clonotype is one base distant, so this may be a read error. The rearrangement uses TRBV5-6 and TRBJ2-5, with 12 bases lining up with TRBD2. CDR1 and CDR2 (germline): SGHDT, YYEEEE. After removal of 6 bases from V and 3 bases from J, the junction contained 12 bases not matched to a gene. This CDR3 region has 17 residues. The CDR3 DNA reads as TGTGCCAGCAATCTTCTTACTAGCGGGAGGTCTGAAGAGACCCAGTACTTC. Its translation: CASNLLTSGRSEETQYF.

This clone has ten or more counts. This rearrangement joins TRBV24-1 to TRBJ2-5; TRBD1 matches at 9 bases. Germline trimming cut 3 bases from V and 5 bases from J; bases unmatched to any gene: 9. Germline values: CDR1 KGHDR, CDR2 SFDVKD. The CDR3 runs to 16 residues. The DNA of the CDR3 is TGTGCCACCAGTGATCCCGGGACAGGGATCCGCGAGACCCAGTACTTC. This gives the protein CATSDPGTGIRETQYF.

This clone was observed at least ten times. The chain uses TRBV7-2 and TRBJ1-6; D call uncertain. In germline, CDR1 is SGHTA, CDR2 FQGNSA. V was trimmed by 2 bases and J by 5 bases, leaving 7 bases between them. The CDR3 runs to 14 residues. CDR3 sequence: CASSLLGNNSPLHF. CDR3 nucleotides: TGTGCCAGCAGCTTACTGGGAAATAATTCACCCCTCCACTTT.

In its sample, this clone was seen a few times. J is TRBJ1-5 and V is TRBV10-1; the D gene is possibly TRBD1 (6 bases). Germline CDR1 WNHNN, CDR2 SYGVQD (reference sequence). The CDR3 runs 16 residues. V dropped 7 bases and J dropped 7 bases, with 23 bases sitting between them. The CDR3, as DNA: TGCGCCAGCAAGCCGTGTGACAGGACTTCGGTGCAGCCCCAGCATTTT. As protein: CASKPCDRTSVQPQHF.

The sample holds many counts of this clone. This chain connects TRBV6-6 to TRBJ1-1, with TRBD1 matching over 10 bases. CDR3 length: 16 residues. CDR1 is MNHNY and CDR2 is SVGAGI in the germline V gene (reference sequence). With 1 base clipped from V and 7 bases from J, the junction kept 9 bases outside the gene matches. The CDR3 protein is CASSYWDRGKRGEAFF. The CDR3 DNA is TGTGCCAGCAGTTACTGGGACAGGGGAAAAAGGGGTGAAGCTTTCTTT.

This clone has at least ten counts. The chain has TRBV20-1 and TRBJ2-7, with a weak D call TRBD1 (5 bases). Germline assignment: CDR1 DFQATT and CDR2 SNEGSKA (reference sequence). V was cut by 6 bases and J by 5 bases, with 14 bases left in between. This CDR3 is built from 12 residues. The CDR3, as DNA: TGCAGTGCCCCGAAAGGGGCCCACGAGCAGTACTTC. Residues: CSAPKGAHEQYF.

This clone has a count of ten or more. Additional DNA sequences in this sample encode the identical CDR3. V usage is TRBV11-2 and J usage is TRBJ2-1, with no clear D. Germline CDR1 and CDR2: SGHAT and FQNNGV. The V end lost 6 bases, the J end lost 6 bases, and 9 bases lay between the germline ends. The CDR3 covers 12 residues. The CDR3 nucleotides are TGTGCCAGCAGTCCTATCGGCAATGAGCAGTTCTTC. Amino acid sequence: CASSPIGNEQFF.

This clone came up many times. This chain links TRBV20-1 with TRBJ2-3; tentatively, D is TRBD1 or TRBD2 (5 bases each). This CDR3 spans 13 amino acids. The V gene lost 3 bases and the J gene lost 6 bases, with 13 bases spanning the gap. Germline V gene lookup returns CDR1 DFQATT and CDR2 SNEGSKA (reference sequence). The CDR3 spells CSASQAGADTQYF. The CDR3 DNA is TGCAGTGCTAGTCAGGCCGGGGCGGATACGCAGTATTTT.

This clone was observed a handful of times. The chain couples TRBV28 to TRBJ1-3; D possibly corresponds to TRBD1 (5 bases). This CDR3 comprises 14 residues. V was clipped by 5 bases and J by 7 bases, with 15 bases between them. Germline CDR1 MDHEN, CDR2 SYDVKM. The CDR3 DNA reads TGTGCCAGCAGTGACAGAGCTCTGTGGAACACCATATATTTT. This translates into CASSDRALWNTIYF.

Many counts were recorded for this clone. V is TRBV6-5 and J is TRBJ1-2; D might be TRBD1 (6 bases). The CDR3 covers 14 residues. Germline lookup yields CDR1 MNHEY and CDR2 SVGAGI. Trimming left V 0 bases short and J 8 bases short, with 13 bases between. The CDR3 protein is CASSYSGGLGGYTF. CDR3 DNA sequence: TGTGCCAGCAGTTACTCGGGGGGCCTGGGAGGCTACACCTTC.